The clone carrying this T cell receptor beta chain occurred once. This record belongs to a study of blood T cell repertoires in COVID-19. V gave up 5 bases and J gave up 4 bases, with 17 bases separating them. CDR1 and CDR2 (germline): LNHDA, SQIVND (reference sequence). This CDR3 spans 15 amino acids. The assay was immunoSEQ multiplex PCR, and TCRdb's table has in-frame clones only and misses some. The sample contains about 150,000 clones, roughly 89% of which appear only once. This clonotype originated in a woman aged 45-65 years with active or convalescent COVID-19. The sample taken for sequencing was peripheral blood. The chain couples TRBV19 to TRBJ1-2; TRBD1 is a possible D gene (6 bases). CDR3 loop: CASSPPTGTFYGYTF. CDR3 in DNA: TGTGCCAGTAGTCCCCCGACAGGAACCTTCTATGGCTACACCTTC.